The clone carrying this TCR beta chain was observed a few times. The antigen is unknown. This record belongs to a study of CD8 T cells in ankylosing spondylitis. Study observations and caveats: Disease-linked clones reportedly showed significant enrichment in matched ankylosing spondylitis synovial fluid. Previous work reported some of these motif variants in the synovial fluid and blood of reactive arthritis. Characteristic, it appeared, of ankylosing spondylitis blood was a TCR beta motif of seven or eight highly homologous variants.

Libraries for TCR beta were made by quantitative 5'-RACE with molecular barcodes. MiXCR was run by TCRdb on the 5' RACE reads, yielding one entry per CDR3 protein. The table lists under 150,000 distinct CDR3 sequences, roughly an eighth of them singletons. The CDR3 is 15 residues long. Trimming took 3 bases from V and 4 from J; bases not matched to a gene: 4. Germline V gene data show CDR1 as KGHSH and CDR2 as LQKENI. The specimen sequenced was blood, either unsorted or a sorted T cell fraction (not recorded which). V is TRBV18 and J is TRBJ2-3; TRBD2 agrees at 10 bases. The sequence was obtained from a female donor with ankylosing spondylitis or in good health (not recorded which). CDR3: CASSPLAGAADTQYF. CDR3 DNA: TGTGCCAGCTCACCTCTAGCGGGAGCAGCAGATACGCAGTATTTT. Full variable domain (outside the CDR3, taken from reference TRBV18 and TRBJ2-3): NAGVMQNPRHLVRRRGQEARLRCSPMKGHSHVYWYRQLPEEGLKFMVYLQKENIIDESGMPKERFSAEFPKEGPSILRIQQVVRGDSAAYFCASSPLAGAADTQYFGPGTRLTVL.